This T cell receptor (beta chain) is drawn from a study of cytomegalovirus exposure and HLA in healthy donors (dated by TCRdb to the late 2010s). Looking at the study overall: An earlier analysis of approximately 600 of the donors reported roughly 300 Gb of sequence data and some 120 million unique TCR beta sequences from 150 million to 200 million T cells. About 280 gigabases of sequencing data and 91 million or so unique TCR sequences made up an early release that covered approximately 620 HLA-typed donors. Of the roughly 400 genotyped donors, about 84% fell in the genetic ancestry cluster associated with self-reported Caucasian donors. The study aimed to test whether signatures of past pathogen exposure could be identified by cataloging public T cell receptors. The T cell repertoires of some 670 subjects were profiled by immunosequencing and related to cytomegalovirus serostatus. Along with the approximately 600-subject first cohort, a separate validation cohort of approximately 110 different subjects was used. High-throughput TCR immunosequencing, statistical association of individual TCRs with disease status, and machine learning were combined to predict cytomegalovirus infection status. A later analysis re-analyzed previously published TCR beta repertoires from several hundred donors and added high-resolution HLA genotyping to study TCR occurrence patterns. The later analysis used no new phenotypic data to find candidate immune exposures, relying instead on TCR beta sequences and their occurrence across donors. In an earlier analysis of around 540 of the donors, high-throughput TCR beta sequencing was used to judge whether each TCR beta V gene segment behaved as functional or pseudogenic. Donor age, sex, ethnicity and CMV serostatus were compiled together with the repertoire data. Genome-wide SNP genotypes for about 60% of the roughly 670 donors were used in a later genetic analysis, which treated that subset as a discovery cohort. Every discovery cohort repertoire had been produced on one sequencing platform. HLA typing included class I and class II loci at four-digit resolution. Typing coverage varied by locus: roughly 629-630 donors for A, B, C, DRB1 and DQB1; 522 for DQA1; over 600 for DPA1; 450 to 480 for DPB1. Roughly five DR-DQ haplotypes were treated as single units for association and clustering because of strong linkage in the cohort. Among some 410 genotyped donors of the cohort, an average of around 240,000 unique TCR beta nucleotide sequences were sequenced per donor, approximately 20% of them non-productive. On the study overall, not on this receptor specifically: A cluster of highly shared sequence variants was judged likely to be a technical artifact of the sequencing pipeline. Only TCR beta chains were sequenced in this cohort, and the absence of alpha or paired-chain data limited detectable features. According to the authors, the approach could potentially be generalized to other disease states and immunological phenotypes. V-gene and J-gene trimming of TCR beta chains was associated with a missense DCLRE1C variant in a later genetic analysis, and the association was replicated in an independent cohort. Assigning TCR associations to individual alleles was difficult when HLA alleles, especially DR and DQ, strongly co-occurred. The earlier analysis of about 600 of the donors excluded some 16 rarely observed V segments, including chromosome 9 orphons, because counts were too low. Some IMGT-functional V segments, including TRBV6-2 and TRBV6-3, could not be distinguished by the 87-base-pair reads and were therefore excluded. The classifier was reported to diagnose cytomegalovirus status with high specificity and sensitivity in both the original and validation cohorts. The study listed 164 TCR beta chains as associated with cytomegalovirus. Presence/absence analyses assumed roughly uniform sequencing depth across donors, an assumption that may not hold. An earlier analysis of approximately 500 of the donors showed that most TCR beta V segments appeared in productive rearrangements either about 90% or about 30% of the time, which broadly matched IMGT annotations. A later analysis found that HLA-associated TCR beta chains were more clonally expanded and had lower generation probabilities than equally common non-associated chains. Immune exposure information for the cohort was limited to CMV serostatus. Across donors, most TCR sequences were observed very rarely, whereas some public TCRs were present in many individuals. Three of the identified cytomegalovirus-associated TCR beta chains were confirmed in vitro to be specific for cytomegalovirus antigens. A further reported finding was that TCR beta sequences accurately predicted the HLA-A and HLA-B alleles for most subjects in the first cohort. In a later analysis, several top co-occurrence clusters were reported to appear linked to parvovirus B19, influenza, CMV and Epstein-Barr virus. According to a later analysis, TCR association rates differed among HLA loci, with DRB1 alleles showing the most associated TCRs and HLA-C alleles showing the fewest. Linkage disequilibrium might explain the correlated functional status among segregating V segments, but an unknown experimental factor could not be excluded. At a false discovery rate of 0.05, a later analysis linked 16,000 or so TCR beta sequences to specific HLA alleles. According to a later genetic analysis, donors in an Asian-associated ancestry cluster had fewer N-insertions in productive TCRs than the approximately 700-donor mean. A later analysis found that most CMV-associated TCR beta chains appeared HLA-restricted, with HLA associations seemingly driven largely by CMV exposure. Because HLA typing was missing for some donors at each locus, association tests included only the typed subset.

A word on this clone: Its cognate antigen has yet to be identified. No base quality information exists; no much larger clone differs at one position.

In total, 666 healthy bone marrow donors made up the cohort. All cohort members were sampled while nominally healthy, although unrecorded immune exposures were likely present. The donor was CMV seronegative and belonged to the group of more than 300 seronegative cohort members. A peripheral blood sample was collected from each donor, and TCR beta sequencing was performed on peripheral blood mononuclear cells. The Qiagen DNeasy Blood Extraction Kit was used to extract genomic DNA from the blood cell samples. The CDR3 goes from the cysteine to the phenylalanine over 15 residues. The entry retains the CDR3 DNA only, 45 bases that are in frame from base 1. The germline V gene (reference sequence) sets CDR1 to WNHNN and CDR2 to SYGVQD. V lost 4 bases and J lost 7 bases, and the count of bases not matched to a germline gene is 5. Libraries were prepared through the immunoSEQ multiplex PCR assay. For the multiplex PCR, a mixture combining 60 forward primers for TCR Vbeta segments and 13 reverse primers for TCR Jbeta segments was used. The CDR3 region of rearranged TCR beta genes was amplified from genomic DNA with a multiplex PCR assay. The Illumina HiSeq System was used to sequence the amplified TCR beta libraries as 87-base-pair reads. The paper's processing steps were these. In a later analysis, some 80 million unique TCR beta chains were counted across the roughly 670 repertoires, and about 9.9 million of these chains were shared by at least two donors. Raw reads were error-corrected and collapsed into unique sequences with a nearest-neighbor algorithm that merged closely related sequences to remove PCR and sequencing errors. V, D and J gene segments were assigned by aligning CDR3 sequences to IMGT reference sequences. For a sequence to be retained, at least a six-nucleotide match to both a V gene segment and a J gene segment was required. Rearrangements were called productive when the CDR3 lacked stop codons and stayed in frame with V and J; all others were non-productive. CDR3 was defined according to IMGT convention as the region running from the second conserved V-encoded cysteine to the conserved J-encoded phenylalanine. In an earlier analysis of 500 to 650 of the donors, sequences lacking an unambiguous match to a single V gene segment were excluded. An earlier analysis of a few hundred of the donors called V segments functional above 56.7% productive rearrangements and segregating when the between-donor standard deviation exceeded 5%. A statistical classification framework was built to diagnose cytomegalovirus status from the catalog of TCR beta chain sequences. In a later analysis, V and J genes were assigned by comparing TCR nucleotide sequences against IMGT/GENE-DB human TR gene sequences. Using the TCRdist pipeline, a later analysis assigned CDR3 sequences along with most-parsimonious VDJ recombination scenarios. A later analysis defined each TCR beta chain by its CDR3 amino acid sequence plus V-gene family, and excluded reads lacking a unique V-gene family. As a way to deal with suspected cross-contamination and a sequencing artifact, a later analysis dropped hundreds of nucleotide sequences that were highly shared and had low generation probability. A later analysis calculated a clonal expansion index for each public chain from normalized within-repertoire ranks of inferred template counts. A later analysis computed generation probabilities with a VDJ recombination model fitted to out-of-frame rearrangements, and checked the results against IGoR. In a later analysis, TCR-TCR, TCR-HLA and TCR-CMV co-occurrence was scored with hypergeometric tests, and a repertoire-size bias correction was applied to TCR pairs. False discovery rates were estimated in a later analysis by permuting HLA or CMV assignments 20 times. In a later analysis, co-occurring TCRs were grouped with DBSCAN, and TCRdist sequence similarity was added when clustering was performed within HLA-allele-positive subsets. Repertoires with fewer than 30,000 or more than 120,000 public chains were left out of co-occurrence clustering, as were four to six repertoires with anomalous nucleotide sharing. TCRdb took over this immuneACCESS table, retaining in-frame rearrangements with V and J assigned. Such tables are incomplete; in checked studies, under half of the missing clones stem from an unresolved V gene, and the remainder is unexplained. V and J calls plus clone size are reproduced from that table; the DNA served to infer D and trimming. This sample has under 250,000 clones in its table, and around 73% of those were observed once. The top ten constitute approximately 3.8% of the sample.

The source of this sequence is a male donor in good health and CMV-seronegative. Recombination joined TRBV10-1 with TRBJ2-1; 12 middle bases align to TRBD2. Sequenced: PBMCs. The bases are TGCGCCAGCAGTGTTCTAGCGGGAGGGGAAAATGAGCAGTTCTTC. The encoded protein is CASSVLAGGENEQFF.